A single sample gave rise to the 16 T cell receptor beta chains below, sequenced in a study of shared clonotypes between healthy human individuals. This table comes from immunoSEQ multiplex PCR, and its TCRdb copy is limited to in-frame clones, with some not included. This table has approximately 2.3 million clones, more than 85% appearing once. The source material was naive CD4+ T cells from PBMCs. Subset of the sample: CD45RA+ positively selected. The receptors derive from a young man in good health. Some clones in this sample may be carry-over from other donors' samples.

The V and J genes are TRBV4-1 and TRBJ2-7, with 9 bases lining up with TRBD1. CDR3 length: 16 amino acids. V was pared by 4 bases and J by 4 bases, with 11 bases of the junction left unmatched. Germline CDR1 MGHRA, CDR2 YSYEKL. CDR3 loop: CASSPPPGTGYYEQYF. Written as DNA, the CDR3 is TGCGCCAGCAGCCCCCCTCCCGGGACAGGGTATTACGAGCAGTACTTC.

The chain links TRBV10-3 to TRBJ2-1; the match to TRBD1 covers 11 bases. Germline CDR1 and CDR2: ENHRY and SYGVKD. The CDR3 spans 15 residues. V gave up 6 bases and J gave up 2 bases; unmatched junction bases: 3. The chain's CDR3 is CAIRTGQGAYNEQFF. CDR3 sequence (DNA): TGTGCCATCAGAACGGGACAGGGGGCCTACAATGAGCAGTTCTTC.

This rearrangement joins TRBV6-5 to TRBJ2-5; 9 nucleotides match TRBD1. J was trimmed by 0 bases and V by 4 bases; bases with no gene match: 6. Per germline, CDR1 MNHEY and CDR2 SVGAGI. The CDR3 sequence is 16 residues long. The CDR3 reads CASSSRTGAYQETQYF. CDR3 sequence (DNA): TGTGCCAGCAGTTCGCGGACAGGGGCCTACCAAGAGACCCAGTACTTC.

V and J are TRBV29-1 and TRBJ2-6, with unresolved D. Trimming removed 4 bases at V and 0 bases at J, with 7 bases between. Germline V gives CDR1 SQVTM, CDR2 ANQGSEA. The CDR3 totals 14 residues. The CDR3 sequence is CSVGPRSGANVLTF. CDR3 DNA: TGCAGCGTTGGCCCCCGCTCTGGGGCCAACGTCCTGACTTTC.

V and J are TRBV19 and TRBJ1-2, with D perhaps matching TRBD1 (6 bases). V lost 8 bases, J lost 6 bases, and 16 bases lay in between. There are 13 residues in the CDR3. Germline CDR1 reads LNHDA; CDR2 reads SQIVND (reference sequence). CDR3 coding DNA: TGTGCCAGTCTTAATGACAGGAGGGATGGCTACACCTTC. Translating it yields CASLNDRRDGYTF.

The rearrangement uses TRBV5-1 and TRBJ2-3; D not resolved. Trimming took off 6 bases at V and 2 bases at J, with 13 bases between the two ends. CDR1 and CDR2 from the germline V gene are SGHRS and YFSETQ. The CDR3 is 14 residues long. CDR3 coding DNA: TGCGCCAGCAAAGAGGCGGCACTCACAGATACGCAGTATTTT. Translated: CASKEAALTDTQYF. Looking up the rest from reference TRBV5-1 and TRBJ2-3 gives the full variable domain: KAGVTQTPRYLIKTRGQQVTLSCSPISGHRSVSWYQQTPGQGLQFLFEYFSETQRNKGNFPGRFSGRQFSNSRSEMNVSTLELGDSALYLCASKEAALTDTQYFGPGTRLTVL.

The rearrangement joins TRBV5-8 to TRBJ2-5; no reliable D call. V was clipped by 1 base and J by 4 bases, with 11 bases between them. This CDR3 comprises 14 residues. Per the germline V gene, CDR1 is SGHTS and CDR2 is YDEGEE. The CDR3 spells CASSLLQRGETQYF. CDR3 bases: TGTGCCAGCAGCTTGTTACAGCGCGGAGAGACCCAGTACTTC.

This chain joins TRBV2 and TRBJ2-5; a possible D gene is TRBD2 (5 bases). Looked up from germline, CDR1 is SNHLY and CDR2 is FYNNEI. This CDR3 contains 15 residues. The ends were cut back, 8 bases at V and 5 bases at J, with 21 bases in the middle. The CDR3 is CASEGSYTRRETQYF. CDR3 sequence (DNA): TGTGCCAGCGAGGGATCGTACACTCGGAGGGAGACCCAGTACTTC.

This chain uses TRBV28 with TRBJ2-7; tentatively, D is TRBD1 (6 bases). The CDR3 is made up of 15 amino acids. V lost 1 base and J lost 1, with 11 bases in between. Germline CDR1 is MDHEN and CDR2 is SYDVKM. DNA for the CDR3: TGTGCCAGCAGTTTATTTGGGGGCTTATCCTACGAGCAGTACTTC. This sequence encodes CASSLFGGLSYEQYF.

The rearrangement joins TRBV21-1 to TRBJ2-7; the tabulated D call, TRBD1, remains unverified against the DNA. TRBV21-1 is recorded as a pseudogene. The CDR3 runs 14 residues. The CDR3 DNA sequence: TGTGCCAGCAGCTCAAGGGACAGTCGCTACGAGCAGTACTTC. Translated, it gives CASSSRDSRYEQYF.

Of note for this clone: This specimen includes other DNA sequences encoding the same CDR3. J is TRBJ2-6 and V is TRBV28; no clear D. Per germline, CDR1 MDHEN and CDR2 SYDVKM. V lost 6 bases and J lost 1, with 10 bases in between. The CDR3 is made up of 15 amino acids. In DNA, the CDR3 is TGTGCCAGCAGCTTTTCCGGGTCTGGGGCCAACGTCCTGACTTTC. Translation: CASSFSGSGANVLTF. Together with reference TRBV28 and TRBJ2-6, the CDR3 gives the full variable domain: DVKVTQSSRYLVKRTGEKVFLECVQDMDHENMFWYRQDPGLGLRLIYFSYDVKMKEKGDIPEGYSVSREKKERFSLILESASTNQTSMYLCASSFSGSGANVLTFGAGSRLTVL.

The sample holds one count of this clone. The chain carries TRBV19 and TRBJ1-5, with TRBD1 as a possible D gene (5 bases). Between the trimmed V and J ends, which lost 1 base and 5 bases, there was a span of 15 bases. Germline CDR1 LNHDA, CDR2 SQIVND (reference sequence). The CDR3 extends over 16 amino acids. CDR3: CASSIVDSLGDQPQHF. For the CDR3, the DNA is TGTGCCAGTAGTATAGTAGACAGTTTAGGCGATCAGCCCCAGCATTTT.

In its sample, this clone was seen once. The chain recombines TRBV4-3 with TRBJ2-3; TRBD2 agrees at 9 bases. This CDR3 contains 17 residues. The V segment lost 0 bases and the J segment 2 bases; nucleotides outside the gene matches: 6. The V gene's germline CDR1 is LGHNA and CDR2 YSLEER. The CDR3 here is CASSQDGLAGNTDTQYF. The CDR3 DNA follows: TGCGCCAGCAGCCAAGACGGGCTAGCGGGGAACACAGATACGCAGTATTTT.

V usage is TRBV7-3 and J usage is TRBJ2-5; 14 bases align to TRBD2. The germline V gene has CDR1 SGHTA and CDR2 FQGTGA. The V segment lost 5 bases and the J segment 7 bases; nucleotides outside the gene matches: 12. The CDR3 totals 17 residues. CDR3 sequence (DNA): TGTGCCAGCAGCCCTAGGGGGACTAGCGGGAGTACGGTGACCCAGTACTTC. As protein: CASSPRGTSGSTVTQYF.

The CDR3 region has the DNA TGTGCCAGCGAAGGGACGGCATACGAGCAGTACTTC. It yields the protein CASEGTAYEQYF. The genes are TRBV28 and TRBJ2-7; possibly TRBD1 or TRBD2 for D (5 bases each). This CDR3 is built from 12 residues. Germline V gives CDR1 MDHEN, CDR2 SYDVKM. Deletions cut 8 bases from V and 4 bases from J, with 12 bases between.

This chain joins TRBV7-4 and TRBJ1-5, with a weak D call TRBD1 (5 bases). Looked up from germline, CDR1 is SGHVT and CDR2 is SQSDAQ. Between the trimmed V and J ends, which lost 2 bases and 8 bases, there was a span of 28 bases. The CDR3 has 19 amino acids. CDR3 nucleotides: TGTGCCAGCAGCTTATTTAGGGTTGGGGGGATCCTGCGCCCTAAGCCCCAGCATTTT. This encodes CASSLFRVGGILRPKPQHF.